The rows below give T cell receptor beta chains drawn from one sample of a study of T cell repertoires in cytomegalovirus infection. One entry per CDR3 protein results from TCRdb running MiXCR on the reads. In the table there are tens of thousands of distinct CDR3 sequences, roughly 37% of which are singletons. These receptors lack a known antigen. Sequences were derived from CD8+ T cells from cultured PBMCs, sampled from culture after CMV antigen stimulation. The receptors originated from a human donor in good health (CMV status not recorded). Some clones in this sample may be carry-over from other donors' samples. The CDR3 runs from the conserved cysteine through the conserved F or W. The D gene is left open where the match is weak. Not every row has a clone size; where given, it reads once, few, many or a size class.

TRBJ2-3	.	.	TRBV7-2	CASSLVRNTDTQYF	TGTGCCAGCAGCTTAGTTAGGAACACAGATACGCAGTATTTT
TRBJ2-7	.	TRBD2	TRBV27	CASSPGGMWYEQYF	TGTGCCAGCAGTCCGGGGGGAATGTGGTACGAGCAGTACTTC
TRBJ2-3	.	TRBD1	TRBV24-1	CATSDSGQSLTDTQYF	TGTGCCACCAGTGATTCGGGACAGTCTCTTACAGATACGCAGTATTTT
TRBJ2-1	few	TRBD2	TRBV19	CASSMGLAGGVNEQFF	TGTGCCAGTAGTATGGGACTAGCGGGGGGGGTGAATGAGCAGTTCTTC
TRBJ2-5	few	.	TRBV6-5	CASSYSNAVRETQYF	TGTGCCAGCAGTTACTCGAATGCGGTACGGGAGACCCAGTACTTC
TRBJ2-3	few	.	TRBV5-1	CASSLGTVGAGPTDTQYF	TGCGCCAGCAGCTTGGGAACTGTCGGTGCGGGGCCCACAGATACGCAGTATTTT
TRBJ2-3	.	.	TRBV19	CASTTGRFTDTQYF	TGTGCCAGTACTACGGGGCGATTCACAGATACGCAGTATTTT
TRBJ1-2	.	.	TRBV12-3/TRBV12-4	CASRRRQTYGYTF	TGTGCCAGCAGACGTCGACAGACATATGGCTACACCTTC
TRBJ2-1	few	.	TRBV11-2	CASILAGSAGEQFF	TGTGCCAGCATTCTTGCGGGGAGCGCTGGTGAGCAGTTCTTC
TRBJ2-5	few	.	TRBV15	CATSRGAGLQETQYF	TGTGCCACCAGCAGAGGCGCGGGGCTCCAAGAGACCCAGTACTTC
TRBJ1-2	.	TRBD1	TRBV27	CASSAETGQGASGGYTF	TGTGCCAGCAGCGCTGAAACAGGACAGGGGGCGTCGGGTGGCTACACCTTC